These T cell receptor beta chains were read from a single sample in a study of cytomegalovirus exposure and HLA in healthy donors. Profiled with immunoSEQ multiplex PCR; TCRdb holds only in-frame clones, not every one. The sample records about 120,000 clones, 80% being singletons. Sequences were obtained from PBMCs. These receptors were obtained from a female donor in good health and CMV-seropositive. CDR3s include the opening cysteine and the closing phenylalanine or tryptophan. A D gene is named only where the DNA matches it firmly. For some rows the clone size is stated as once, few or many, or as a class when expanded; others skip it.

clone_size	v_call	d_call	cdr3_length	j_call	cdr3_aa	cdr3_nt
-	TRBV7-9	-	12	TRBJ1-1	CSSSLVSTEAFF	TGTTCCAGCAGCTTAGTATCCACTGAAGCTTTCTTT
few	TRBV19	-	14	TRBJ1-1	CASSMRRGRDGAFF	TGTGCCAGTAGTATGAGGAGAGGGAGGGACGGAGCTTTCTTT
-	TRBV6-6	-	13	TRBJ2-5	CASTSQSSETQYF	TGTGCCAGCACCTCCCAGTCTTCTGAGACCCAGTACTTC
-	TRBV6-1	-	14	TRBJ1-1	CASSYRQMNTEAFF	TGTGCCAGCAGTTATCGACAGATGAACACTGAAGCTTTCTTT
once	TRBV18	TRBD1	14	TRBJ1-1	CASSQLTGDTEAFF	TGTGCCAGCTCACAACTGACAGGGGACACTGAAGCTTTCTTT
-	TRBV7-2	-	15	TRBJ2-6	CASSTAGSGANVLTF	TGTGCCAGCAGCACCGCAGGGTCCGGGGCCAACGTCCTGACTTTC
-	TRBV27	-	16	TRBJ1-2	CASSLSAITGFYGYTF	TGTGCCAGCAGTTTATCAGCGATTACAGGTTTCTATGGCTACACCTTC
-	TRBV7-2	TRBD1	17	TRBJ1-5	CASSLGDRGYSNQPQHF	TGTGCCAGCAGCTTAGGAGACAGGGGGTATAGCAATCAGCCCCAGCATTTT
-	TRBV7-2	-	13	TRBJ2-1	CASSPQSYNEQFF	TGTGCCAGCAGCCCCCAATCCTACAATGAGCAGTTCTTC
-	TRBV6-5	TRBD1	12	TRBJ2-5	CATTGVGETQYF	TGTGCCACCACAGGGGTCGGTGAGACCCAGTACTTC
-	TRBV30	-	13	TRBJ2-4	CAWSGLAKNIQYF	TGTGCCTGGAGTGGTCTAGCCAAAAACATTCAGTACTTC
-	TRBV28	-	14	TRBJ1-6	CASSWEDVYSPLHF	TGTGCCAGCAGTTGGGAGGACGTTTATTCACCCCTCCACTTT
-	TRBV16	-	17	TRBJ1-1	CASSLLGGAVSSAEAFF	TGTGCCAGCAGCCTCCTTGGGGGGGCTGTATCGAGCGCTGAAGCTTTCTTT
once	TRBV5-1	-	15	TRBJ2-3	CASSLGGLSTDTQYF	TGCGCCAGCAGCTTGGGGGGGCTAAGCACAGATACGCAGTATTTT
-	TRBV7-2	-	17	TRBJ2-2	CASSPRAAGANTGELFF	TGTGCCAGCAGCCCCCGAGCGGCAGGGGCAAACACCGGGGAGCTGTTTTTT
-	TRBV11-2	-	12	TRBJ2-7	CASRAGGDEQYF	TGTGCCAGCCGGGCAGGAGGGGACGAGCAGTACTTC
few	TRBV5-1	-	13	TRBJ2-7	CASSPMESGEQYF	TGCGCCAGCAGTCCAATGGAGTCGGGCGAGCAGTACTTC
-	TRBV15	TRBD1	15	TRBJ1-1	CATSRGGQLNTEAFF	TGTGCCACCAGCAGAGGGGGACAGCTGAACACTGAAGCTTTCTTT
-	TRBV2	-	15	TRBJ2-3	CASSSGGLVSDTQYF	TGTGCCAGCAGTTCTGGAGGCCTAGTCTCAGATACGCAGTATTTT
-	TRBV7-6	-	13	TRBJ2-5	CASSFGRGETQYF	TGTGCCAGCAGCTTCGGCAGGGGAGAGACCCAGTACTTC
-	TRBV9	TRBD1	15	TRBJ1-2	CASSVSQTGNYGYTF	TGTGCCAGCAGCGTGTCGCAGACAGGGAACTATGGCTACACCTTC
-	TRBV30	TRBD2	15	TRBJ2-5	CAWNVAGGPGETQYF	TGTGCCTGGAATGTAGCGGGGGGGCCGGGGGAGACCCAGTACTTC
-	TRBV5-1	-	13	TRBJ1-2	CASSFGQNYGYTF	TGCGCCAGCAGCTTTGGCCAAAACTATGGCTACACCTTC
-	TRBV2	-	14	TRBJ2-5	CASSELQIQETQYF	TGTGCCAGCAGTGAACTACAGATCCAAGAGACCCAGTACTTC
-	TRBV14	TRBD2	17	TRBJ2-3	CASSHFSGSGPTDTQYF	TGTGCCAGCAGCCACTTTAGTGGTAGCGGGCCCACAGATACGCAGTATTTT
few	TRBV28	TRBD1	15	TRBJ2-2	CASSFGRGHTGELFF	TGTGCCAGCAGTTTTGGCAGGGGGCATACCGGGGAGCTGTTTTTT
-	TRBV18	-	14	TRBJ1-1	CASSPGGGNTEAFF	TGTGCCAGCTCTCCGGGAGGTGGGAACACTGAAGCTTTCTTT
-	TRBV7-8	TRBD2	18	TRBJ2-2	CASSGKGAGGPETGELFF	TGTGCCAGCAGCGGGAAAGGAGCGGGGGGGCCAGAGACCGGGGAGCTGTTTTTT
few	TRBV7-8	-	17	TRBJ1-6	CASSFSGRGVELAPLHF	TGTGCCAGCAGCTTCTCAGGGAGGGGGGTTGAACTGGCACCCCTCCACTTT
-	TRBV7-2	TRBD1	14	TRBJ2-4	CASSQGQTKNIQYF	TGTGCCAGCAGCCAGGGACAGACAAAAAACATTCAGTACTTC
few	TRBV5-1	-	14	TRBJ2-5	CASSGAGNQETQYF	TGCGCCAGCAGCGGTGCCGGGAACCAAGAGACCCAGTACTTC
-	TRBV11-2	-	13	TRBJ1-1	CASSLNVQDEAFF	TGTGCCAGCAGCTTAAACGTGCAGGATGAAGCTTTCTTT
-	TRBV7-6	-	11	TRBJ2-3	CASSSADTQYF	TGTGCCAGCAGCTCTGCAGATACGCAGTATTTT
-	TRBV19	-	15	TRBJ2-7	CASSLESGVGYEQYF	TGTGCCAGTAGCCTAGAGTCAGGGGTCGGCTACGAGCAGTACTTC
-	TRBV10-1	TRBD2	16	TRBJ2-3	CASSDRSGGSTDTQYF	TGCGCCAGCAGTGATAGGAGCGGGGGATCCACAGATACGCAGTATTTT
-	TRBV6-6	TRBD1	12	TRBJ1-2	CATSGTGVSYTF	TGTGCCACCTCCGGGACAGGGGTTAGCTACACCTTC
-	TRBV19	TRBD1	14	TRBJ1-2	CASSMDRGGYGYTF	TGTGCCAGTAGTATGGACAGGGGCGGCTATGGCTACACCTTC
-	TRBV7-6	TRBD1	15	TRBJ2-2	CASSSGQGLLGELFF	TGTGCCAGCAGCTCGGGACAGGGGCTTCTCGGGGAGCTGTTTTTT
once	TRBV4-2	TRBD2	18	TRBJ2-2	CASSQESPSGANTGELFF	TGTGCCAGCAGCCAAGAATCCCCTAGCGGGGCGAACACCGGGGAGCTGTTTTTT
-	TRBV15	-	17	TRBJ1-4	CATSREPGVATNEKLFF	TGTGCCACCAGCAGAGAACCAGGGGTTGCAACTAATGAAAAACTGTTTTTT
-	TRBV5-4	-	17	TRBJ2-3	CASSLGRGGRNTDTQYF	TGTGCCAGCAGCTTGGGGAGAGGCGGCAGAAACACAGATACGCAGTATTTT
few	TRBV10-3	-	14	TRBJ1-5	CAILGSVGNQPQHF	TGTGCCATCTTGGGCTCGGTAGGCAATCAGCCCCAGCATTTT
-	TRBV5-6	TRBD2	16	TRBJ2-2	CASSLGGLANTGELFF	TGTGCCAGCAGCTTAGGGGGACTAGCGAACACCGGGGAGCTGTTTTTT
-	TRBV6-4	-	15	TRBJ1-2	CASQPSSGANYGYTF	TGTGCCAGTCAGCCCTCCTCAGGTGCAAACTATGGCTACACCTTC
-	TRBV19	-	14	TRBJ1-1	CASSHRVMNTEAFF	TGTGCCAGTAGTCACAGGGTGATGAACACTGAAGCTTTCTTT
few	TRBV6-5	-	13	TRBJ1-2	CASSYSNSYGYTF	TGTGCCAGCAGTTACTCAAATAGCTATGGCTACACCTTC
-	TRBV6-5	-	15	TRBJ1-2	CASSYSQGSNYGYTF	TGTGCCAGCAGTTACTCTCAGGGTTCTAACTATGGCTACACCTTC